This T cell receptor (beta chain) was sequenced during a study of sequential checkpoint blockade in melanoma. Across the whole study: First-line arms were nivolumab then ipilimumab, or the reverse, randomized 1:1. TCRβ was sequenced from DNA of about 96 pretreatment tumors.

The CDR3 totals 15 residues. CDR1 is GTSNPN, CDR2 SVGIG, per germline (reference sequence). Trimming removed 3 bases from V and 4 bases from J, with 16 bases in between. This sample's treatment: randomized to nivolumab then ipilimumab (arm A) or the reverse (arm B). Here immunoSEQ multiplex PCR was the method, and the copy in TCRdb shows in-frame clones only, minus some. The sample carries 6,500 to 10,000 clones, 23% recorded once. The chain couples TRBV30 to TRBJ1-3; D may be TRBD1 (6 bases). The sample was tumor tissue (inferred from file names), taken from a patient given nivolumab and ipilimumab in sequence. The origin of this receptor is a human donor with melanoma. This CDR3 reads CAWRPKGGLGNTIYF. CDR3 bases: TGTGCCTGGAGGCCAAAGGGGGGGTTAGGAAACACCATATATTTT.